These 22 T cell receptor beta chains share one sample of origin, sequenced in a study of CD8+ T cells in alopecia areata. cDNA prepared by RNA extraction and subsequent reverse transcription served as the template for sequencing. Repertoires were generated with immunoSEQ multiplex PCR, while TCRdb's copy carries only in-frame clones and drops some. This table holds about 220,000 clones, about three fifths found once. Specified treatment: oral pan-JAK inhibitor, 5-10 mg twice daily. This specimen was CD4+ T cells sorted from blood, taken at week 4, from a patient treated with tofacitinib. These TCRs come from a human donor with alopecia areata.

This chain links TRBV9 with TRBJ1-5; D is unresolved. The CDR3 has 13 amino acids. V was clipped by 0 bases and J by 8 bases, with 9 bases between them. Per germline, CDR1 SGDLS and CDR2 YYNGEE. CDR3: CASSVALGKPQHF. The CDR3 DNA sequence: TGTGCCAGCAGCGTAGCTCTGGGGAAGCCCCAGCATTTT.

This chain connects TRBV29-1 to TRBJ1-1; no clear D. Trimming removed 8 bases at V and 4 bases at J, with 14 bases between. The CDR3 covers 12 residues. Germline CDR1 reads SQVTM; CDR2 reads ANQGSEA. In DNA, the CDR3 is TGCAGCATGAGACGGAGACCCACTGAAGCTTTCTTT. This codes for CSMRRRPTEAFF. Looking up the rest from reference TRBV29-1 and TRBJ1-1 gives the full variable domain: SAVISQKPSRDICQRGTSLTIQCQVDSQVTMMFWYRQQPGQSLTLIATANQGSEATYESGFVIDKFPISRPNLTFSTLTVSNMSPEDSSIYLCSMRRRPTEAFFGQGTRLTVV.

The chain carries TRBV11-1 and TRBJ1-2; D not certain. CDR1 is SGHAT and CDR2 is FQDESV in the germline V gene (reference sequence). Trimming left V 5 bases short and J 12 bases short, with 13 bases between. The CDR3 totals 11 residues. CDR3 bases: TGTGCCAGCAGCGACGGGAGGACGGACACCTTC. Amino acids: CASSDGRTDTF. Supplemented by reference TRBV11-1 and TRBJ1-2, the full variable domain reads EAEVAQSPRYKITEKSQAVAFWCDPISGHATLYWYRQILGQGPELLVQFQDESVVDDSQLPKDRFSAERLKGVDSTLKIQPAELGDSAMYLCASSDGRTDTFGSGTRLTVV.

The V gene is TRBV5-1, the J gene TRBJ2-5; 7 bases match TRBD1. V trimming: 0 bases; J trimming: 2 bases; junction bases outside the gene matches: 4. Germline CDR1 is SGHRS and CDR2 is YFSETQ. The CDR3 sequence is 15 residues long. CDR3 sequence reads: CASSLGWGQQETQYF. The CDR3, as DNA: TGCGCCAGCAGCTTGGGTTGGGGACAGCAAGAGACCCAGTACTTC.

The CDR3 here is CASSQESAGRRPQHF. Here the CDR3 DNA reads TGCGCCAGCAGCCAAGAGAGTGCGGGACGTCGGCCCCAGCATTTT. The chain uses TRBV4-1 and TRBJ1-5; TRBD1 is a possible D gene (5 bases). The V gene's germline CDR1 is MGHRA and CDR2 YSYEKL. CDR3 size: 15 residues. Trimming took 0 bases from V and 9 from J, leaving 15 bases between them.

The chain carries TRBV30 and TRBJ1-1; no clear D gene. CDR1 is GTSNPN, CDR2 SVGIG, per germline (reference sequence). The V end was cut by 3 bases, the J end by 4 bases, with 6 bases between. The CDR3 runs to 11 residues. The CDR3 sequence: CAWRDLTEAFF. The CDR3 DNA reads TGTGCCTGGAGGGACCTCACTGAAGCTTTCTTT.

The chain combines TRBV29-1 with TRBJ2-7, with TRBD1 matching 9 bases. The CDR3 sequence is 13 residues long. Looked up from germline, CDR1 is SQVTM and CDR2 is ANQGSEA. The V gene end was trimmed by 7 bases and the J gene end by 6 bases; junction bases not matched to a gene: 10. The CDR3: CSAARDRVTEQYF. CDR3 DNA: TGCAGCGCCGCCCGGGACAGGGTTACCGAGCAGTACTTC.

The chain couples TRBV29-1 to TRBJ2-1, with a weak D call TRBD2 (5 bases). The CDR3 sequence is 11 residues long. V lost 4 bases and J lost 4, with 5 bases in between. Germline lookup yields CDR1 SQVTM and CDR2 ANQGSEA. The CDR3 DNA reads as TGCAGCGTTGGAGGGTACAATGAGCAGTTCTTC. It specifies CSVGGYNEQFF.

The table lists this clone with a count of one. The V call is TRBV29-1, the J call TRBJ1-2, with D perhaps matching TRBD1 (6 bases). This CDR3 has 13 amino acids. V was cut by 5 bases and J by 8 bases, with 18 bases left in between. Germline V gives CDR1 SQVTM, CDR2 ANQGSEA. The CDR3 region has the DNA TGCAGCGTTAGGACAGATCCTACCTCGGGCTACACCTTC. Residues: CSVRTDPTSGYTF.

This chain uses TRBV15 with TRBJ2-6; D is unresolved. Germline CDR1 is LNHNV and CDR2 is YYDKDF (reference sequence). Deletions cut 0 bases from V and 0 bases from J, with 9 bases between. The CDR3 covers 17 residues. CDR3 sequence: CATSRDDTSSGANVLTF. CDR3 nucleotides: TGTGCCACCAGCAGAGATGACACGAGCTCTGGGGCCAACGTCCTGACTTTC. Drawing the rest from reference TRBV15 and TRBJ2-6, the complete variable domain is DAMVIQNPRYQVTQFGKPVTLSCSQTLNHNVMYWYQQKSSQAPKLLFHYYDKDFNNEADTPDNFQSRRPNTSFCFLDIRSPGLGDTAMYLCATSRDDTSSGANVLTFGAGSRLTVL.

V gene TRBV2 combines with J gene TRBJ2-3; D unresolved. The CDR3 has 15 amino acids. In germline, CDR1 is SNHLY, CDR2 FYNNEI. The V gene lost 7 bases and the J gene lost 11 bases, with 25 bases spanning the gap. CDR3 sequence: CASKPNLAPGRGQYF. CDR3 sequence (DNA): TGTGCCAGCAAGCCCAATTTAGCCCCAGGTAGAGGGCAGTATTTT.

CDR3 DNA: TGCGCCAGCAGCCCCCAGGCTCGGGGATTCACTGAAGCTTTCTTT. Amino acid sequence: CASSPQARGFTEAFF. The chain has TRBV5-1 and TRBJ1-1, with D hard to call. This CDR3 has 15 amino acids. V was trimmed by 4 bases and J by 4 bases, leaving 17 bases between them. Germline V lookup: CDR1 SGHRS, CDR2 YFSETQ.

The chain recombines TRBV7-2 with TRBJ1-6; tentatively, D is TRBD1 (6 bases). Trimming took off 7 bases at V and 6 bases at J, with 16 bases between the two ends. The CDR3 contains 15 residues. CDR1 SGHTA and CDR2 FQGNSA come from the germline V gene. This chain's CDR3 is CASTGQGTINSPLHF. The CDR3 nucleotides read TGTGCCAGCACCGGCCAGGGGACGATTAATTCACCCCTCCACTTT.

The chain combines TRBV15 with TRBJ2-1, with D unresolved. CDR1 and CDR2 from the germline V gene are LNHNV and YYDKDF (reference sequence). The V gene lost 0 bases and the J gene lost 7 bases, with 7 bases spanning the gap. This CDR3 has 13 amino acids. This CDR3 is CATSRDFGNEQFF. The DNA for the CDR3 is TGTGCCACCAGCAGAGATTTCGGGAATGAGCAGTTCTTC.

This clone was seen a few times. This chain's CDR3 is CASSLKSRGSPLHF. CDR3 DNA: TGTGCCAGCAGCTTAAAGTCACGGGGTTCACCCCTCCACTTT. This chain uses TRBV7-3 with TRBJ1-6; D unresolved. Germline V gene lookup returns CDR1 SGHTA and CDR2 FQGTGA. Trimming took 1 base from V and 9 from J, leaving 10 bases between them. This CDR3 contains 14 residues.

This clone has just one count. CDR3 coding DNA: TGTGCCAGCAGCTATGACAGGGGAGATACGCAGTATTTT. Translating it yields CASSYDRGDTQYF. The chain recombines TRBV6-6 with TRBJ2-3, with 8 bases aligning to TRBD1. Germline-derived CDR1 and CDR2 are MNHNY and SVGAGI (reference sequence). The CDR3 totals 13 residues. J lost 5 bases, V lost 6 bases, and 4 bases had no gene match.

The genes are TRBV5-6 and TRBJ2-7, with D perhaps matching TRBD2 (5 bases). V shed 2 bases and J shed 9 bases, with 15 bases lying between them. Germline lookup yields CDR1 SGHDT and CDR2 YYEEEE. This CDR3 region has 13 residues. CDR3 loop: CASSFGREARQYF. CDR3 in DNA: TGTGCCAGCAGCTTTGGGAGAGAGGCGAGGCAGTACTTC.

The rearrangement uses TRBV7-9 and TRBJ2-7; 7 bases agree with TRBD1. This CDR3 comprises 14 residues. Germline CDR1 reads SEHNR; CDR2 reads FQNEAQ (reference sequence). The ends lost 2 bases at V and 6 bases at J; junction bases unmatched: 7. The CDR3 bases are TGTGCCAGCAGCTTACGCACAGGGGTAGGCGAGCAGTACTTC. Protein product: CASSLRTGVGEQYF.

The J gene is TRBJ1-6, the V gene TRBV30; D possibly corresponds to TRBD1 (5 bases). Germline CDR1 is GTSNPN and CDR2 is SVGIG (reference sequence). V lost 1 base to trimming and J lost 9 bases, with 13 bases between them. CDR3 length: 14 residues. As DNA, the CDR3 is TGTGCCTGGAGTGGACACCGGGGCCCTTCACCCCTCCACTTT. It encodes CAWSGHRGPSPLHF.

For this clone: This specimen includes other DNA sequences encoding the same CDR3. The chain uses TRBV30 and TRBJ1-5; D is possibly TRBD1 (6 bases). The germline V gene encodes CDR1 GTSNPN and CDR2 SVGIG (reference sequence). V lost 3 bases to trimming and J lost 7 bases, with 13 bases between them. The CDR3 consists of 13 residues. This CDR3 is CAWSEQGGQPQHF. In DNA form, the CDR3 reads TGTGCCTGGAGCGAACAGGGCGGCCAGCCCCAGCATTTT.

This clone was observed a few times. This sequence joins TRBV30 and TRBJ2-1; 13 bases line up with TRBD2. The germline V gene encodes CDR1 GTSNPN and CDR2 SVGIG (reference sequence). V shed 2 bases, J shed 10 bases, and the junction held 11 bases outside the gene matches. This CDR3 region has 16 residues. The CDR3 DNA is TGTGCCTGGAGTAGCCGCCCGACTAGCGGGGGGAGGGAGCAGTTCTTC. This gives the protein CAWSSRPTSGGREQFF. The whole variable domain, remainder taken from reference TRBV30 and TRBJ2-1, is SQTIHQWPATLVQPVGSPLSLECTVEGTSNPNLYWYRQAAGRGLQLLFYSVGIGQISSEVPQNLSASRPQDRQFILSSKKLLLSDSGFYLCAWSSRPTSGGREQFFGPGTRLTVL.

A few counts support this clone. Different DNA sequences within this sample yield the same CDR3. V usage is TRBV2 and J usage is TRBJ2-3; no reliable D call. CDR3 length: 11 amino acids. With 5 bases removed from V and 2 bases from J, the gap between germline ends came to 2 bases. Germline values: CDR1 SNHLY, CDR2 FYNNEI. CDR3 sequence reads: CASSPTDTQYF. CDR3 DNA sequence: TGTGCCAGCAGTCCCACAGATACGCAGTATTTT.